Listed here is a single T cell receptor (beta chain). The sample belongs to a study of blood T cell repertoires in COVID-19. Study as a whole: Samples came from the United States, Italy and Spain, spanning acute and convalescent COVID-19.

The Seattle site enrolled patients during active infection and followed them longitudinally. Germline V CDR1 and CDR2: LGHNA, YSLEER. This CDR3 is built from 14 residues. V was pared by 1 base and J by 0 bases, with 5 bases between. Source study methods: The authors estimated nucleated cell counts from reference gene primer amplification. Clones were read by immunoSEQ multiplex PCR, and TCRdb kept only the in-frame ones, dropping some. V and J calls and clone size are as listed in that table; D and trimming were resolved from the DNA. This table has roughly 350,000 clones, approximately 89% appearing once.

The sample comprised peripheral blood. This chain joins TRBV4-3 and TRBJ2-3; no firm D call. The sequence came from a woman aged 25 to 39 with COVID-19, enrolled during active disease. For the CDR3, the DNA is TGCGCCAGCAGCCAAGGAACTAGCACAGATACGCAGTATTTT. Its protein product is CASSQGTSTDTQYF.